The 17 T cell receptor beta chains presented below share a single source sample, sequenced in a study of blood T cell repertoires in COVID-19. Libraries were prepared by immunoSEQ multiplex PCR; TCRdb keeps only in-frame clonotypes and omits some of them. The profile shows around 230,000 clones, around 82% of them singletons. Sequencing was carried out using peripheral blood. Receptors originate from a woman aged 45-65 years with acute or convalescent COVID-19.

The V and J genes are TRBV3-1 (or the pseudogene TRBV3-2) and TRBJ2-7; the D gene is possibly TRBD2 (6 bases). V lost 2 bases, J lost 5 bases, and 13 bases lay in between. This CDR3 has 14 amino acids. Per the germline V gene, CDR1 is LGHDT and CDR2 is YNNKEL (reference sequence). The CDR3 sequence: CASSQRFGSNEQYF. The CDR3 DNA follows: TGTGCCAGCAGCCAAAGATTCGGGAGCAACGAGCAGTACTTC.

This chain joins TRBV4-2 and TRBJ2-5; 10 bases are a match to TRBD1. The V and J ends lost 0 bases and 3 bases, in that order; junction bases with no gene match: 7. Germline assignment: CDR1 LGHNA and CDR2 YNFKEQ. CDR3 length: 17 residues. As DNA, the CDR3 is TGTGCCAGCAGCCAAGACCCCACGGGACAGGGGAAAGAGACCCAGTACTTC. This sequence encodes CASSQDPTGQGKETQYF.

The CDR3 bases are TGCGCCAGCAGCGCCCAGTTGGAGACAGATACGCAGTATTTT. It codes for CASSAQLETDTQYF. The chain is built from TRBV5-1 and TRBJ2-3; D is ambiguous. The V end was cut by 4 bases, the J end by 3 bases, with 12 bases between. From germline, CDR1 is SGHRS and CDR2 YFSETQ. The length of the CDR3 is 14 residues.

This clone was seen just once. The gene calls are TRBV5-6 and TRBJ2-5, with a tentative D call TRBD2 (6 bases). CDR3 length: 14 amino acids. CDR1 is SGHDT and CDR2 is YYEEEE in the germline V gene. Trimming took off 2 bases at V and 3 bases at J, with 11 bases between the two ends. The CDR3 nucleotides read TGTGCCAGCAGCTTACCGACTAGGGAAGAGACCCAGTACTTC. This gives the protein CASSLPTREETQYF. Together with reference TRBV5-6 and TRBJ2-5, the CDR3 gives the full variable domain: DAGVTQSPTHLIKTRGQQVTLRCSPKSGHDTVSWYQQALGQGPQFIFQYYEEEERQRGNFPDRFSGHQFPNYSSELNVNALLLGDSALYLCASSLPTREETQYFGPGTRLLVL.

The chain combines TRBV9 with TRBJ1-4; D unresolved. Germline V lookup: CDR1 SGDLS, CDR2 YYNGEE. V lost 0 bases to trimming and J lost 6 bases, with 9 bases between them. CDR3 length equals 14 residues. The CDR3 loop is CASSVGGGYEKLFF. The DNA of the CDR3 is TGTGCCAGCAGCGTAGGAGGAGGTTATGAAAAACTGTTTTTT.

The CDR3 protein is CASSLAPAGGGEQFF. In DNA, the CDR3 is TGCGCCAGCAGCTTGGCCCCAGCGGGAGGGGGTGAGCAGTTCTTC. The chain recombines TRBV5-1 with TRBJ2-1; 10 bases are shared with TRBD2. Germline lookup yields CDR1 SGHRS and CDR2 YFSETQ. The V gene end was trimmed by 0 bases and the J gene end by 9 bases; junction bases not matched to a gene: 6. This CDR3 is 15 amino acids long.

The gene calls are TRBV27 and TRBJ2-2; TRBD2 is a possible D gene (6 bases). CDR1 is MNHEY, CDR2 SMNVEV, per germline (reference sequence). V gave up 6 bases and J gave up 2 bases, with 19 bases separating them. The CDR3 runs 17 residues. In DNA, the CDR3 is TGTGCCAGCAGCTTCCTCCTTGGACTATCCAACACCGGGGAGCTGTTTTTT. This translates into CASSFLLGLSNTGELFF.

The V call is TRBV9, the J call TRBJ1-1; D perhaps matches TRBD1 (5 bases). Germline values: CDR1 SGDLS, CDR2 YYNGEE. This CDR3 spans 16 amino acids. Trimming left V 4 bases short and J 1 base short, with 17 bases between. CDR3 nucleotides: TGTGCCAGCAGCCCTCGGACGGCAGGGTCGAACACTGAAGCTTTCTTT. Translated: CASSPRTAGSNTEAFF.

V is TRBV7-9 and J is TRBJ2-1; D uncertain. V was trimmed by 4 bases and J by 7 bases, leaving 5 bases between them. The CDR3 totals 11 residues. Per the germline V gene, CDR1 is SEHNR and CDR2 is FQNEAQ (reference sequence). The CDR3: CASSSLNEQFF. The DNA of the CDR3 is TGTGCCAGCAGCTCCCTGAATGAGCAGTTCTTC.

The genes are TRBV7-2 and TRBJ2-4; 8 nucleotides align to TRBD2. CDR1 and CDR2 from the germline V gene are SGHTA and FQGNSA. The CDR3 extends over 13 amino acids. With V trimmed by 1 base and J by 14 bases, 7 bases remained unmatched. The CDR3 region is CASSLGTAGVEYF. Written as DNA, the CDR3 is TGTGCCAGCAGCTTAGGTACAGCGGGAGTGGAGTACTTC.

V is TRBV18 and J is TRBJ2-5; D is uncertain. Germline CDR1 and CDR2: KGHSH and LQKENI. Trimming shortened V by 1 base and J by 5 bases, and 5 bases separated the two germline ends. This CDR3 contains 12 residues. In nucleotides, the CDR3 is TGTGCCAGCTCACCACAGACTGAGACCCAGTACTTC. Translated, it gives CASSPQTETQYF. Looking up the rest from reference TRBV18 and TRBJ2-5 gives the full variable domain: NAGVMQNPRHLVRRRGQEARLRCSPMKGHSHVYWYRQLPEEGLKFMVYLQKENIIDESGMPKERFSAEFPKEGPSILRIQQVVRGDSAAYFCASSPQTETQYFGPGTRLLVL.

The rearrangement links TRBV11-2 to TRBJ2-7; tentatively, D is TRBD2 (6 bases). The CDR3 length is 15 residues. Per germline, CDR1 SGHAT and CDR2 FQNNGV. The V and J ends lost 1 base and 2 bases respectively, with 12 bases between them. The CDR3 sequence: CASSLAGESAYEQYF. In DNA, the CDR3 is TGTGCCAGCAGCTTAGCGGGAGAGTCCGCCTACGAGCAGTACTTC.

The gene calls are TRBV6-6 and TRBJ2-1; D unclear. This CDR3 is built from 13 residues. Per the germline V gene, CDR1 is MNHNY and CDR2 is SVGAGI (reference sequence). V was clipped by 4 bases and J by 2 bases, with 6 bases between them. CDR3 DNA sequence: TGTGCCAGCAGTTTCGACACCTACAATGAGCAGTTCTTC. Translating it yields CASSFDTYNEQFF.

The rearrangement links TRBV7-6 to TRBJ2-1, with no clear D. Germline-derived CDR1 and CDR2 are SGHVS and FNYEAQ. The CDR3 consists of 14 residues. With 5 bases removed from V and 6 bases from J, the gap between germline ends came to 14 bases. The CDR3 DNA reads as TGTGCCAGCAGCACGAGTCCCTTTACCAATGAGCAGTTCTTC. This codes for CASSTSPFTNEQFF.

The chain employs TRBV6-5 and TRBJ2-7, with 12 bases matching TRBD2. V lost 4 bases, J lost 3 bases, and 7 bases stayed unmatched. Germline CDR1 MNHEY, CDR2 SVGAGI. The CDR3 runs 16 residues. CDR3 in amino acids: CASSSSTSGRIYEQYF. CDR3 in DNA: TGTGCCAGCAGTTCCTCGACTAGCGGGAGAATCTACGAGCAGTACTTC.

The rearrangement uses TRBV5-1 and TRBJ2-7; D might be TRBD1 (6 bases). The V gene lost 4 bases and the J gene lost 2 bases, with 10 bases spanning the gap. The CDR3 is 13 amino acids. Germline V lookup: CDR1 SGHRS, CDR2 YFSETQ. The CDR3 loop reads CASSPDSTYEQYF. The CDR3 nucleotides are TGCGCCAGCAGCCCGGACAGTACCTACGAGCAGTACTTC. Based on the CDR3 plus reference TRBV5-1 and TRBJ2-7, the full variable domain is KAGVTQTPRYLIKTRGQQVTLSCSPISGHRSVSWYQQTPGQGLQFLFEYFSETQRNKGNFPGRFSGRQFSNSRSEMNVSTLELGDSALYLCASSPDSTYEQYFGPGTRLTVT.

The chain is built from TRBV6-6 and TRBJ1-2; 7 positions agree with TRBD1. After removal of 2 bases from V and 8 bases from J, the junction contained 5 bases not matched to a gene. This CDR3 spans 13 amino acids. The germline V gene has CDR1 MNHNY and CDR2 SVGAGI (reference sequence). In DNA, the CDR3 is TGTGCCAGCAGTTACGAGACAGGGAACGGCTACACCTTC. Protein: CASSYETGNGYTF.